The sequence of this TCR beta chain was determined in a study of blood T cell repertoires in COVID-19. This clone was observed a single time. V was clipped by 7 bases and J by 4 bases; unmatched bases: 18. The germline V gene has CDR1 LGHNT and CDR2 FRNRAP. CDR3 length equals 18 residues. Authors' methods: Amplification from reference gene primers served as the basis for estimated nucleated cell counts. The table came from immunoSEQ multiplex PCR; TCRdb's copy has only in-frame clones and leaves some out. V, J and clone size were drawn from that table, and D and trimming were deduced from the DNA. Among 100,000 or so clones listed, 80% to 95% were seen once.

Material for sequencing was peripheral blood. The chain joins TRBV12-5 to TRBJ2-1; 8 bases map to TRBD2. This TCR was recovered from a man aged 65-85 years with acute or convalescent COVID-19. CDR3 coding DNA: TGTGCTAGTGCAACGGGAAGGGAAATATCTAGCGGGTACAATGAGCAGTTCTTC. Translating gives CASATGREISSGYNEQFF.